The clone carrying this TCR beta chain has a single count. Germline trimming cut 1 base from V and 0 bases from J; bases unmatched to any gene: 1. CDR1 is SGHTA and CDR2 is FQGNSA in the germline V gene. The CDR3 loop spans 15 amino acids. The protocol was immunoSEQ multiplex PCR, while the TCRdb copy is restricted to in-frame clones and leaves out a portion. The sample carries a few million clones, approximately 90% recorded once. The data stem from a study of shared clonotypes between healthy human individuals. The sequenced sample was naive CD4+ T cells sorted from blood. The sample's subset: CD45RA+ positively selected. The J gene is TRBJ2-7, the V gene TRBV7-2, with TRBD2 matching over 9 bases. The source is a young man in good health. This chain's CDR3 is CASSLVAGASYEQYF. CDR3 in DNA: TGTGCCAGCAGCTTAGTAGCGGGAGCCTCCTACGAGCAGTACTTC.